The clone carrying this T cell receptor beta chain was counted many times. Germline loops: CDR1 LGHNA, CDR2 YNFKEQ. The V and J ends lost 1 base and 1 base, in that order; junction bases with no gene match: 5. The CDR3 runs 16 residues. The data derive from a study of identical twins. TCRdb fed the 5' RACE reads into MiXCR, producing one record per CDR3 protein. This sample has around 480,000 distinct CDR3 sequences, with approximately 15% found just once. The same sample was also used in a study of yellow fever vaccine responses in identical twins.

The TCR was taken from a woman aged 18-29 years in good health. This rearrangement joins TRBV4-2 to TRBJ2-5; the match to TRBD2 covers 8 bases. The sequencing sample was made of CD4+ T cells sorted from blood. The CDR3 spells CASSQGPAGAQETQYF. As DNA, the CDR3 is TGTGCCAGCAGCCAAGGACCAGCGGGGGCCCAAGAGACCCAGTACTTC.